The 24 T cell receptor beta chains below were found in one sample sequenced in a study of a mutant IDH1 vaccine in newly diagnosed glioma. As for time point: baseline, week 1 (first vaccination visit). As to treatment: pre-vaccination baseline after standard-of-care therapy. Generated by immunoSEQ multiplex PCR, the TCRdb table keeps only in-frame clones and is missing some. The table includes 85,000 to 100,000 clones, roughly 75% detected once. Material: PBMCs, obtained from a glioma patient treated with radiotherapy, temozolomide or both. The source of these receptors is a man aged 35 to 55 with glioma.

V gene TRBV7-9 combines with J gene TRBJ2-7; 9 bases match TRBD1. V dropped 4 bases and J dropped 1; count of bases not matched to a gene: 2. CDR1 is SEHNR, CDR2 FQNEAQ, per germline (reference sequence). This CDR3 is 14 amino acids long. The CDR3 bases are TGTGCCAGCAGCTGGGGGACAGGGTCCTACGAGCAGTACTTC. Its translation is CASSWGTGSYEQYF.

This clone was recorded only once. This sequence joins TRBV9 and TRBJ2-3; 7 positions match TRBD2. This CDR3 comprises 17 residues. Per germline, CDR1 SGDLS and CDR2 YYNGEE. The J segment lost 4 bases and the V segment lost 0 bases, leaving 11 bases of the junction unmatched. As DNA, the CDR3 is TGTGCCAGCAGCGTAGGTCCTTCGGGGGGAGGGTCAGATACGCAGTATTTT. Translation gives CASSVGPSGGGSDTQYF.

J is TRBJ2-6 and V is TRBV4-3; D unclear. Trimming removed 4 bases from V and 0 bases from J, with 10 bases in between. The CDR3 loop spans 16 amino acids. Germline assignment: CDR1 LGHNA and CDR2 YSLEER. The CDR3 is CASSPDSSSGANVLTF. The CDR3 coding sequence is TGCGCCAGCAGCCCCGATAGCAGCTCTGGGGCCAACGTCCTGACTTTC.

This rearrangement joins TRBV5-1 to TRBJ1-1; tentatively, D is TRBD1 (5 bases). The V end lost 0 bases, the J end lost 7 bases, and 19 bases lay between the germline ends. Germline loops: CDR1 SGHRS, CDR2 YFSETQ. This CDR3 is built from 16 residues. CDR3 sequence (DNA): TGCGCCAGCAGCTTGGCCGTTGGGCTTTCGGGACTTGAAGCTTTCTTT. Its translation is CASSLAVGLSGLEAFF.

The V and J genes are TRBV28 and TRBJ2-5; D may match TRBD1 or TRBD2 (5 bases each). The V and J ends lost 7 bases and 5 bases respectively, with 14 bases between them. The length of the CDR3 is 13 residues. CDR1 is MDHEN and CDR2 is SYDVKM in the germline V gene. The CDR3 nucleotides read TGTGCCAGCATCCCGGGACGCGGGGAGACCCAGTACTTC. Translated, it gives CASIPGRGETQYF.

This clone has just one count. V and J are TRBV4-3 and TRBJ2-7, with 14 nucleotides matching TRBD2. The CDR3 sequence is 15 residues long. The germline V gene encodes CDR1 LGHNA and CDR2 YSLEER. V trimming: 5 bases; J trimming: 6 bases; junction bases outside the gene matches: 6. CDR3 sequence (DNA): TGCGCCAGCAGCACAGGACTAGCGGGAGGAGGCGAGCAGTACTTC. It specifies CASSTGLAGGGEQYF.

This rearrangement joins TRBV9 to TRBJ1-3, with no clear D. The CDR3 loop spans 14 amino acids. Germline assignment: CDR1 SGDLS and CDR2 YYNGEE. Trimming shortened V by 4 bases and J by 2 bases, and 10 bases separated the two germline ends. CDR3 in DNA: TGTGCCAGCAGCCGGGCTCTGGCTGGAAACACCATATATTTT. This sequence encodes CASSRALAGNTIYF.

The CDR3 coding sequence is TGTGCCAGCAGCTTCTGGGCGGGAGTAGAGCTGTTTTTT. Its translation is CASSFWAGVELFF. This chain connects TRBV7-2 to TRBJ2-2; 7 nucleotides agree with TRBD2. CDR3 length: 13 amino acids. V dropped 3 bases and J dropped 11; count of bases not matched to a gene: 6. Germline CDR1 is SGHTA and CDR2 is FQGNSA.

This chain connects TRBV5-4 to TRBJ2-7; 7 nucleotides line up with TRBD1. CDR1 is SGHNT and CDR2 is YYREEE in the germline V gene (reference sequence). The CDR3 has 14 residues. J was trimmed by 0 bases and V by 4 bases; bases with no gene match: 4. The CDR3 loop is CASSRGQDSYEQYF. The CDR3 coding sequence is TGTGCCAGCAGCAGGGGGCAGGACTCCTACGAGCAGTACTTC.

The chain carries TRBV6-5 and TRBJ1-2, with D hard to call. The CDR3 spans 15 residues. Trimming removed 2 bases from V and 8 bases from J, with 18 bases in between. CDR1 and CDR2 (germline): MNHEY, SVGAGI. The CDR3 protein is CASSYMLSLEVGYTF. CDR3 sequence (DNA): TGTGCCAGCAGTTACATGTTAAGTTTAGAGGTCGGCTACACCTTC.

The V and J genes are TRBV4-2 and TRBJ2-5, with TRBD2 matching 9 bases. Looked up from germline, CDR1 is LGHNA and CDR2 is YNFKEQ. J gave up 0 bases and V 6 bases, and 8 bases lay outside the gene matches. The CDR3 runs 16 residues. The CDR3 reads CASSTISGRDQETQYF. CDR3 bases: TGTGCCAGCAGTACCATTAGCGGGAGAGACCAAGAGACCCAGTACTTC.

J is TRBJ2-5 and V is TRBV4-3, with TRBD1 as a possible D gene (5 bases). TRBJ2-7 explains the end of the DNA better; the J call may be wrong. CDR3 length equals 16 residues. Germline V lookup: CDR1 LGHNA, CDR2 YSLEER. The CDR3 loop reads CASSQASTDHSYEQYF. The CDR3 region has the DNA TGCGCCAGCAGCCAAGCCTCGACAGACCACTCCTACGAGCAGTACTTC.

The chain joins TRBV9 to TRBJ2-3; D not certain. Germline-derived CDR1 and CDR2 are SGDLS and YYNGEE. This CDR3 spans 12 amino acids. Trimming removed 0 bases from V and 5 bases from J, with 4 bases in between. In DNA form, the CDR3 reads TGTGCCAGCAGCGTAGGAGTAGATACGCAGTATTTT. It specifies CASSVGVDTQYF.

This clone appeared a few times. The genes are TRBV5-6 and TRBJ1-5; 10 nucleotides line up with TRBD1. V lost 4 bases, J lost 5 bases, and 12 bases stayed unmatched. Germline V gene data show CDR1 as SGHDT and CDR2 as YYEEEE. This CDR3 spans 17 amino acids. The CDR3 DNA follows: TGTGCCAGCAGCCCCTCGGAGGGACAGGGGAGATATCAGCCCCAGCATTTT. Encoded protein: CASSPSEGQGRYQPQHF.

This chain connects TRBV18 to TRBJ2-7; D is undetermined. This CDR3 region has 18 residues. Between the trimmed V and J ends, which lost 2 bases and 3 bases, there was a span of 23 bases. Germline CDR1 KGHSH, CDR2 LQKENI. CDR3 residues: CASSPIVVADNGVYEQYF. As DNA, the CDR3 is TGTGCCAGCTCACCAATCGTGGTAGCCGATAATGGGGTCTACGAGCAGTACTTC.

The chain links TRBV7-6 to TRBJ2-2, with D perhaps assigned TRBD1 or TRBD2 (5 bases each). Deletions cut 3 bases from V and 4 bases from J, with 9 bases between. The germline V gene encodes CDR1 SGHVS and CDR2 FNYEAQ. The CDR3 length is 14 residues. The CDR3 DNA reads as TGTGCCAGCAGCTTCGGGGACCGCACCGGGGAGCTGTTTTTT. The encoded protein is CASSFGDRTGELFF.

The V call is TRBV6-6, the J call TRBJ1-5, with unresolved D. Deletions cut 6 bases from V and 6 bases from J, with 12 bases between. Per germline, CDR1 MNHNY and CDR2 SVGAGI (reference sequence). This CDR3 has 13 amino acids. CDR3 nucleotide sequence: TGTGCCAGCAGCCCAAGTCGCGGTCAGCCCCAGCATTTT. Encoded protein: CASSPSRGQPQHF.

The chain couples TRBV11-1 to TRBJ2-2; 10 bases map to TRBD1. Germline V gene lookup returns CDR1 SGHAT and CDR2 FQDESV (reference sequence). Losses at the gene ends were 3 bases for V and 7 bases for J; bases not matched to a gene: 8. The CDR3 spans 16 residues. CDR3 coding DNA: TGTGCCAGCAGCTTCGAGGCCGGGACAGGGGTCGGGGAGCTGTTTTTT. Translation gives CASSFEAGTGVGELFF. Together with reference TRBV11-1 and TRBJ2-2, the CDR3 gives the full variable domain: EAEVAQSPRYKITEKSQAVAFWCDPISGHATLYWYRQILGQGPELLVQFQDESVVDDSQLPKDRFSAERLKGVDSTLKIQPAELGDSAMYLCASSFEAGTGVGELFFGEGSRLTVL.

The CDR3 is CASSMFGQGASQPQHF. In DNA form, the CDR3 reads TGTGCCAGTAGTATGTTCGGCCAGGGGGCGAGTCAGCCCCAGCATTTT. V usage is TRBV19 and J usage is TRBJ1-5; 8 nucleotides align to TRBD1. Unmatched junction bases numbered 10, after V lost 3 bases and J lost 6 bases. CDR3 length equals 16 residues. Per the germline V gene, CDR1 is LNHDA and CDR2 is SQIVND (reference sequence). The full variable domain, its missing parts supplied by reference TRBV19 and TRBJ1-5, is DGGITQSPKYLFRKEGQNVTLSCEQNLNHDAMYWYRQDPGQGLRLIYYSQIVNDFQKGDIAEGYSVSREKKESFPLTVTSAQKNPTAFYLCASSMFGQGASQPQHFGDGTRLSIL.

The chain is built from TRBV18 and TRBJ2-1, with a weak D call TRBD2 (5 bases). V shed 1 base and J shed 2 bases, with 9 bases lying between them. CDR1 is KGHSH and CDR2 is LQKENI in the germline V gene. This CDR3 is built from 15 residues. The CDR3 region is CASSPQPRAYNEQFF. CDR3 DNA sequence: TGTGCCAGCTCACCACAGCCGAGGGCCTACAATGAGCAGTTCTTC.

A note on this clone: This CDR3 is also generated by other DNA sequences in the sample. This chain connects TRBV15 to TRBJ1-4, with D unclear. The CDR3 length is 13 residues. V dropped 8 bases and J dropped 0 bases, with 7 bases sitting between them. Per germline, CDR1 LNHNV and CDR2 YYDKDF (reference sequence). CDR3 coding DNA: TGTGCCACCCAGTCTGCAACTAATGAAAAACTGTTTTTT. This sequence encodes CATQSATNEKLFF.

Notes on this clone: A junction end diverges from the germline sequence, so it may reflect a read error. This chain connects TRBV27 to TRBJ1-4, with 9 bases that match TRBD1. Germline CDR1 and CDR2: MNHEY and SMNVEV (reference sequence). The CDR3 extends over 17 amino acids. CDR3 nucleotides: TGTGCCAGCAGCTTATGGGGTGGGACAGGGACGAATGAAAAACTGTTTTTT. It is translated as CASSLWGGTGTNEKLFF. The full variable domain, completed using reference TRBV27 and TRBJ1-4, is EAQVTQNPRYLITVTGKKLTVTCSQNMNHEYMSWYRQDPGLGLRQIYYSMNVEVTDKGDVPEGYKVSRKEKRNFPLILESPSPNQTSLYFCASSLWGGTGTNEKLFFGSGTQLSVL.

The genes are TRBV7-9 and TRBJ1-4; D is perhaps TRBD1 (5 bases). The CDR3 length is 16 residues. Deletions cut 5 bases from V and 0 bases from J, with 13 bases between. Germline CDR1 and CDR2: SEHNR and FQNEAQ (reference sequence). CDR3 nucleotide sequence: TGTGCCAGCAGCCCCTGGGACTCCCCAACTAATGAAAAACTGTTTTTT. It specifies CASSPWDSPTNEKLFF.

In its sample, this clone was seen once. The chain couples TRBV7-2 to TRBJ1-2; D gene uncertain. Trimming stripped 5 bases from V and 7 bases from J, with 17 bases between. CDR1 SGHTA and CDR2 FQGNSA come from the germline V gene. The CDR3 contains 14 residues. The CDR3 loop reads CASSLGSFRPGYTF. DNA of the CDR3: TGTGCCAGCAGCCTGGGAAGTTTTCGACCTGGCTACACCTTC.